This T cell receptor beta chain stems from a study of T cells expressing NK-cell markers. Overall study context: Seven of the eight sequenced donors were HCMV-seropositive; one was seronegative. Study results and caveats: NKG2C+ dominant clonotype frequencies in over 5 donors were roughly 1.0-7.5% of CD8+ T cells. One observes that, in several donors, these clonotypes were also the leading ones within the CD3+CD56-NKG2C+ fraction.

Germline CDR1 and CDR2: SGHAT and FQNNGV. The CDR3 covers 15 residues. Beta-chain TCR cDNA was generated via 5'RACE template switching with UMIs. From the 5' RACE reads, TCRdb lists one entry per CDR3 protein and no DNA. The ten most abundant clones cover approximately 7% of a sample with 440,000 or so distinct CDR3 sequences. As concerns this clonotype: What it recognizes is unknown.

The TCR originated in a woman between 18 and 70 years old in good health. The rearrangement uses TRBV11-2 and TRBJ1-6; TCRdb's D call, TRBD1, is unchecked because there is no DNA. Sequencing was carried out using blood T cells: a sorted CD56 or NKG2C T cell subset, CD4+ or CD8+ T cells, or bulk PBMC T cells (not recorded which). This CDR3 is CASSPLTGTNSPLHF.